This T cell receptor beta chain stems from a study of blood T cell repertoires in COVID-19. Study-level information: Samples came from the United States, Italy and Spain, spanning acute and convalescent COVID-19. PBMCs, B-cell-depleted T cells, or T cells were the source of the cDNA or gDNA that made up the material.

Original processing notes: The assay estimated nucleated cells by amplifying reference gene primers. Produced via immunoSEQ multiplex PCR; TCRdb's table is partial and in-frame only. V and J calls and clone size are those listed in that table; D and trimming were worked out from the DNA. The repertoire has roughly 300,000 clones, 65% to 90% of them found once; the top ten carry 7.2%. This clone was seen more than once but under ten times. This CDR3 spans 14 amino acids. Trimming at V came to 5 bases and at J to 6 bases, leaving 5 bases not matched to a gene. From germline, CDR1 is SGHAT and CDR2 FQNNGV.

V and J are TRBV11-2 and TRBJ2-7; TRBD2 matches at 12 bases. The sequencing input was peripheral blood. The receptor was isolated from a human donor in a cohort sampled during active COVID-19. CDR3 loop: CASSTSGGHGEQYF. CDR3 nucleotide sequence: TGTGCCAGCAGCACTAGCGGGGGGCACGGCGAGCAGTACTTC. Full variable domain (remainder filled in from reference TRBV11-2 and TRBJ2-7): EAGVAQSPRYKIIEKRQSVAFWCNPISGHATLYWYQQILGQGPKLLIQFQNNGVVDDSQLPKDRFSAERLKGVDSTLKIQPAKLEDSAVYLCASSTSGGHGEQYFGPGTRLTVT.